The clone carrying this T cell receptor beta chain was counted many times. Using its own MiXCR run on the RT-PCR reads, TCRdb lists one record per CDR3 protein. The table records around 700,000 distinct CDR3 sequences, about 14% of them present only once. Trimming pared 0 bases from V and 10 bases from J, leaving 8 bases between. Germline V gene data show CDR1 as KGHDR and CDR2 as SFDVKD. This CDR3 has 12 residues. The sample comprised memory CD4+ T cells from blood. This chain uses TRBV24-1 with TRBJ2-5, with a possible D match to TRBD2 (6 bases). The sequence came from a female donor in good health, serving as a healthy control. For the CDR3, the DNA is TGTGCCACCAGTGATTTGCGCGGGGTCCAGTACTTC. Its translation: CATSDLRGVQYF.